The sequence of this T cell receptor (beta chain) was determined in a study of graft-versus-host responses after intestinal transplantation (dated by TCRdb to 2020 to 2022). Some background on the complete study: The transplants that recipients received were multivisceral, liver-intestinal, or isolated intestinal. All recipients received anti-thymocyte globulin induction followed by maintenance tacrolimus and steroids for about three years. After intestinal transplantation, graft-versus-host and host-versus-graft alloreactive T cell clones in the graft, circulation and bone marrow were tracked using bulk TCR-beta CDR3 sequencing. To identify alloreactive clones, pre-transplant mixed lymphocyte reaction products were sequenced and then compared with unstimulated pre-transplant donor and recipient T cells. The cohort enrolled 20 to 30 intestinal transplant recipients including one retransplant, and a few patients lacking pretransplant specimens were excluded. Donor T cell macrochimerism was defined as a peak of at least 4% donor T cells among recipient peripheral blood mononuclear cells. Instead of going to the commercial service, samples from a few later patients were sequenced in-house on an Illumina MiSeq and processed with MiXCR. What the study reported, not specific to this receptor: GvH clones were detected in recipient bone marrow, and some of these GvH clones were observed earlier in ileal mucosa or blood, consistent with an intestinal mucosal origin. High GvH to HvG T cell clonal ratios were observed in the allografts of patients with donor T cell macrochimerism. Early after transplant, declines in HvG clones were associated with peak levels of circulating GvH clones. The conclusions were limited by the relatively low number and heterogeneity of the intestinal transplant patients.

Concerning this clone itself: Its specific antigen is unknown. The germline gene is not matched at one end of the junction; a read error may be the cause.

Blood samples were collected up to 4 times in the first month after transplant and then at least monthly when available. Library creation used the immunoSEQ multiplex PCR assay. Adaptive Biotechnologies carried out high-throughput TCR-beta CDR3 sequencing of genomic DNA for most patients. In the paper's pipeline: TCR sequencing data for 15 to 20 patients were retrieved from Adaptive's ImmunoSEQ software; three other patients were processed with MiXCR and VDJtools. CDR3 nucleotide sequences shared between donor and recipient were removed because their origin could not be assigned. To count as alloreactive, a clone needed at least 2-fold expansion over unstimulated cells and a minimum CFSE-low frequency of 0.002% (template counts) or 0.001% (read counts). Clones detected in sequenced pre-transplant spleen, lymph node, or MLR CFSE-low populations of the donor or recipient were defined as mappable. Cumulative frequency of alloreactive clones was calculated as a percentage of all sequences weighted by copy number. The table comes from immuneACCESS by way of TCRdb, which keeps in-frame sequences with V and J called. Part of the clones is missing from these tables; in studies checked, under half for an unresolved V gene and the rest for unknown reasons. V and J calls and clone size are those listed in that table; D and trimming were worked out from the DNA. The sample table shows about 24,000 clones, and 70% to 90% are seen once. The ten largest clones capture less than 1% of the sample.

Inclusive of the bounding cysteine and phenylalanine, the CDR3 is 14 residues long. The only DNA kept is the CDR3, 42 bases in frame from the first base. CDR1 and CDR2, per the germline V gene, are SQVTM and ANQGSEA. The sequence was collected from a human patient who received an intestinal transplant, so some T cells may come from the graft donor. Specimen: PBMCs, collected around 440 days after intestinal transplant. The V gene is TRBV29-1 and the J gene is TRBJ2-2; 11 bases in the middle match TRBD2. Read as DNA, the sequence is TGCAGCGTCTCCACTAGCGGGAGACCCCGGGGAGCTGTTTTT. Its translation reads: CSVSTSGRPRGAVF.